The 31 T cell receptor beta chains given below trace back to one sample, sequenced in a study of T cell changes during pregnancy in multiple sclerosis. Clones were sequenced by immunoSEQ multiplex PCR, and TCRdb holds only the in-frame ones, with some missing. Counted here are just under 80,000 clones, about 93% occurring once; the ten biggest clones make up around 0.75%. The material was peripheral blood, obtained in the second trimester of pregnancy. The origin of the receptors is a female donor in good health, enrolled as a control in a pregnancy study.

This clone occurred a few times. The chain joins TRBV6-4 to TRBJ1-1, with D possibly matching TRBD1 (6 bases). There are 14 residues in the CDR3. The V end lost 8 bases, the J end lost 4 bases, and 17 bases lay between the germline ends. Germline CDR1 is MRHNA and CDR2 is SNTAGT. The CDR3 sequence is CASSPGGQPTEAFF. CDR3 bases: TGTGCCAGCTCCCCCGGGGGGCAACCCACTGAAGCTTTCTTT.

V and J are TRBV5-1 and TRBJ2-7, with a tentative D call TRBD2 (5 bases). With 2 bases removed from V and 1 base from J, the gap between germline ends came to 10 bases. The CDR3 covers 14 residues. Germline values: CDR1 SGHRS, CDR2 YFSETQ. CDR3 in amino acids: CASSFQSGSYEQYF. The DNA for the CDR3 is TGCGCCAGCAGCTTTCAAAGCGGTTCCTACGAGCAGTACTTC.

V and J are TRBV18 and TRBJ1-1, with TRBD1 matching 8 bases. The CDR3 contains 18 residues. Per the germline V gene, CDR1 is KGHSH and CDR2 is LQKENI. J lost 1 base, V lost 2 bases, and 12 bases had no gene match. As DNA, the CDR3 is TGTGCCAGCTCACCAACGAATTACGGGACAGGTCCGAACACTGAAGCTTTCTTT. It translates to CASSPTNYGTGPNTEAFF.

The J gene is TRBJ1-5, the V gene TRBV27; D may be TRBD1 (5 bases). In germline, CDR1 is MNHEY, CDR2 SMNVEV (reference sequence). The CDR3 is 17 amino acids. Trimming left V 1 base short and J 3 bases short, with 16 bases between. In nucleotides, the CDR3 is TGTGCCAGCAGTTTATATGGGCGGCAGGGAAACAATCAGCCCCAGCATTTT. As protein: CASSLYGRQGNNQPQHF.

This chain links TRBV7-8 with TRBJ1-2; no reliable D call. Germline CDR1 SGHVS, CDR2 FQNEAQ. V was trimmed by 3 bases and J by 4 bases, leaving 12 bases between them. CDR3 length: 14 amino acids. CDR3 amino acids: CASSFGQETYGYTF. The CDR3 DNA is TGTGCCAGCAGCTTCGGCCAGGAAACCTATGGCTACACCTTC.

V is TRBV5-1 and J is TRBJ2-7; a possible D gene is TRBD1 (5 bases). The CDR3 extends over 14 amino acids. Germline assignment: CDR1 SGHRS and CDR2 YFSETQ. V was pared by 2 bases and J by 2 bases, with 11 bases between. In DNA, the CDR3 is TGCGCCAGCAGCTTCAGTGACAGTACCTACGAGCAGTACTTC. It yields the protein CASSFSDSTYEQYF.

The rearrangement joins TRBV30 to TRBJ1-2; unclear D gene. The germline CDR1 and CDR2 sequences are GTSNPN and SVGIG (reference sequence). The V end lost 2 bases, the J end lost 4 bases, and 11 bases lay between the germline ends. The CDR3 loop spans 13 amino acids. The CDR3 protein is CAWSRAGGYGYTF. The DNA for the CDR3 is TGTGCCTGGAGTCGGGCAGGAGGCTATGGCTACACCTTC.

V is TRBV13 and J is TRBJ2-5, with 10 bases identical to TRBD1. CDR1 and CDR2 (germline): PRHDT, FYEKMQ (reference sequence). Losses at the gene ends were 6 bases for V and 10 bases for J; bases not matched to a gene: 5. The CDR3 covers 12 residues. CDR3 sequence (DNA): TGTGCCAGCAGTCAGGACAGGGGGAACCAGTACTTC. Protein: CASSQDRGNQYF.

The CDR3 is CASSLAGTDTGELFF. As DNA, the CDR3 is TGTGCCAGCAGCTTGGCCGGGACAGACACCGGGGAGCTGTTTTTT. The rearrangement links TRBV5-4 to TRBJ2-2; TRBD1 matches at 7 bases. V shed 0 bases, J shed 3 bases, and the junction held 2 bases outside the gene matches. Germline CDR1 is SGHNT and CDR2 is YYREEE (reference sequence). This CDR3 has 15 residues.

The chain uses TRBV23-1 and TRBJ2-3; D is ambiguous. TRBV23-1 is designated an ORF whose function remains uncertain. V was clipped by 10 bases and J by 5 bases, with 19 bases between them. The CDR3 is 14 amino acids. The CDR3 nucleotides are TGCGCCACCCTGTTGGGCACCCCCCGAGATACGCAGTATTTT. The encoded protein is CATLLGTPRDTQYF.

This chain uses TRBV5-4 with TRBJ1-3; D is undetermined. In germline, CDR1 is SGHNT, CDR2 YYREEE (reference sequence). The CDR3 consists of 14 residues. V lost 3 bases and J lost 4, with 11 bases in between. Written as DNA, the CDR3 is TGTGCCAGCAGCTCTCAGGTGCGCGGAAACACCATATATTTT. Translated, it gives CASSSQVRGNTIYF.

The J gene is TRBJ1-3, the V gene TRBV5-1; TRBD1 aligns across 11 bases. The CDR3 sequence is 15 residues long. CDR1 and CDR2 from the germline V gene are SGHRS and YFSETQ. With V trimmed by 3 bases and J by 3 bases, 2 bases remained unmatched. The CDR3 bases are TGCGCCAGCAGCTCCGGGACAGGGGGTGGAAACACCATATATTTT. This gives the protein CASSSGTGGGNTIYF.

The CDR3, as DNA: TGTGCCTGGCCCTTTTCGACAGATACGCAGTATTTT. Translation gives CAWPFSTDTQYF. The chain links TRBV30 to TRBJ2-3; D is undetermined. Germline CDR1 reads GTSNPN; CDR2 reads SVGIG (reference sequence). Trimming left V 5 bases short and J 3 bases short, with 9 bases between. The CDR3 totals 12 residues. Based on the CDR3 plus reference TRBV30 and TRBJ2-3, the full variable domain is SQTIHQWPATLVQPVGSPLSLECTVEGTSNPNLYWYRQAAGRGLQLLFYSVGIGQISSEVPQNLSASRPQDRQFILSSKKLLLSDSGFYLCAWPFSTDTQYFGPGTRLTVL.

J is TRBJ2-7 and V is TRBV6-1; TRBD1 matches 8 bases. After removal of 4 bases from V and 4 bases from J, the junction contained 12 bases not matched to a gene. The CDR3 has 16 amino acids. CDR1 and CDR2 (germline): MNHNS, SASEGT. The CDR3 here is CASSAIWQGAVYEQYF. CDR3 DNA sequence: TGTGCCAGCAGTGCGATCTGGCAGGGGGCGGTTTACGAGCAGTACTTC.

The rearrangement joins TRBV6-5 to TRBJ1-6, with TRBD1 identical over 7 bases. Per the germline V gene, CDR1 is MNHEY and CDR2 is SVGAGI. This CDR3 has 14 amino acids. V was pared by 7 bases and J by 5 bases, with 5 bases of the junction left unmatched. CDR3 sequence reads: CASTRQGNNSPLHF. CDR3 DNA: TGTGCCAGCACCCGACAGGGAAATAATTCACCCCTCCACTTT.

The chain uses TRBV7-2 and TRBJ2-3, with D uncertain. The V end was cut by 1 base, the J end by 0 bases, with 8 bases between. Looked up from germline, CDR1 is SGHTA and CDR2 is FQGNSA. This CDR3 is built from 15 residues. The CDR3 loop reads CASSLERLSTDTQYF. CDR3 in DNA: TGTGCCAGCAGCTTAGAGCGTCTTAGCACAGATACGCAGTATTTT.

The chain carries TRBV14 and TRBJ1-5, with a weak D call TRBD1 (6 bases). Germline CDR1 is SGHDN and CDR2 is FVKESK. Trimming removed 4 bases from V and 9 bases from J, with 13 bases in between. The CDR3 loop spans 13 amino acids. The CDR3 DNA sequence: TGTGCCAGCAGCCCCGCCCAAGGGGGGCCCCAGCATTTT. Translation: CASSPAQGGPQHF.

CDR3 amino acids: CASSSGTGRRETQYF. Written as DNA, the CDR3 is TGTGCCAGCAGTTCCGGGACAGGGCGCCGAGAGACCCAGTACTTC. The gene calls are TRBV27 and TRBJ2-5; 9 nucleotides agree with TRBD1. Trimming cost V 4 bases and J 4 bases; bases outside gene matches: 7. This CDR3 spans 15 amino acids. Germline assignment: CDR1 MNHEY and CDR2 SMNVEV (reference sequence).

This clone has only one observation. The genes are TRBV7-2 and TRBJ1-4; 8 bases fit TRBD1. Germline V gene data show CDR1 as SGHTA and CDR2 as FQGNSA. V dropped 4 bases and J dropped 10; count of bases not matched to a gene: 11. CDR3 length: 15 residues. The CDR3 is CASSSGTGEVGKLFF. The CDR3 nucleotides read TGTGCCAGCAGCTCAGGGACAGGCGAGGTTGGAAAACTGTTTTTT.

The CDR3 DNA reads TGTGCCAGCAGTGCCTCTGCTAGTCCCCATCAGCCCCAGCATTTT. Its translation is CASSASASPHQPQHF. The chain is built from TRBV25-1 and TRBJ1-5; D is unresolved. V gave up 4 bases and J gave up 5 bases, with 15 bases separating them. Germline loops: CDR1 MGHDK, CDR2 SYGVNS. This CDR3 region has 15 residues. The full variable domain, with the rest looked up from reference TRBV25-1 and TRBJ1-5, is EADIYQTPRYLVIGTGKKITLECSQTMGHDKMYWYQQDPGMELHLIHYSYGVNSTEKGDLSSESTVSRIRTEHFPLTLESARPSHTSQYLCASSASASPHQPQHFGDGTRLSIL.

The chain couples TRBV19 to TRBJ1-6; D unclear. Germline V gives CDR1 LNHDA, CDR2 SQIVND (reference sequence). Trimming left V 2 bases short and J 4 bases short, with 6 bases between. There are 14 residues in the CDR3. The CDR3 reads CASSISGYNSPLHF. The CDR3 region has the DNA TGTGCCAGTAGTATATCGGGATATAATTCACCCCTCCACTTT. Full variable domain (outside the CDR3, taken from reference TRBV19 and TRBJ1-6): DGGITQSPKYLFRKEGQNVTLSCEQNLNHDAMYWYRQDPGQGLRLIYYSQIVNDFQKGDIAEGYSVSREKKESFPLTVTSAQKNPTAFYLCASSISGYNSPLHFGNGTRLTVT.

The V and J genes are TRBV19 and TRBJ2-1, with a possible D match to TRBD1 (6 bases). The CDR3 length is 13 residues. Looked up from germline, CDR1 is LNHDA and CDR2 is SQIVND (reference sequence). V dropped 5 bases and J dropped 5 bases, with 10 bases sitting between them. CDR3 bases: TGTGCCAGTAGTGCGACAGGCAACAATGAGCAGTTCTTC. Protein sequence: CASSATGNNEQFF.

In nucleotides, the CDR3 is TGTGCCAGCAGCTTAGGTGGACAGGGGATCTCCTACGAGCAGTACTTC. The encoded protein is CASSLGGQGISYEQYF. The rearrangement joins TRBV11-2 to TRBJ2-7, with 9 bases aligning to TRBD1. The CDR3 runs to 16 residues. CDR1 and CDR2 (germline): SGHAT, FQNNGV. Unmatched junction bases numbered 4, after V lost 1 base and J lost 0 bases.

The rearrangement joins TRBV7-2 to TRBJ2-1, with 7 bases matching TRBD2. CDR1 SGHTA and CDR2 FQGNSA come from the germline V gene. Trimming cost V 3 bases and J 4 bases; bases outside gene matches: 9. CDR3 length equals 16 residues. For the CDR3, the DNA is TGTGCCAGCAGCTTTATGGCGGGGGAGACGTACAATGAGCAGTTCTTC. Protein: CASSFMAGETYNEQFF.

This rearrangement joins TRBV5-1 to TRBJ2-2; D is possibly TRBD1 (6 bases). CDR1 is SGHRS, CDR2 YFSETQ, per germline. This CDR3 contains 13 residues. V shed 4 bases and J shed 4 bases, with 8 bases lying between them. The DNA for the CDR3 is TGCGCCAGCAGCGTCAGGGGCACCGGGGAGCTGTTTTTT. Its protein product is CASSVRGTGELFF.

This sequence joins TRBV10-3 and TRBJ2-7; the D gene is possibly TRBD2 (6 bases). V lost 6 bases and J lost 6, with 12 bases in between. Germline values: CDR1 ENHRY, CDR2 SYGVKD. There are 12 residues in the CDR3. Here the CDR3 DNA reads TGTGCCATCAGCGGGGACGGGGGCGAGCAGTACTTC. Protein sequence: CAISGDGGEQYF.

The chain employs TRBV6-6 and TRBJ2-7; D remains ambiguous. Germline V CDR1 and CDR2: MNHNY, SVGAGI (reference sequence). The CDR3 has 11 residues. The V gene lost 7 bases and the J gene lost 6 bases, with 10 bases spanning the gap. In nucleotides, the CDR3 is TGTGCCAGCACCCCGAGAAGCGAGCAGTACTTC. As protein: CASTPRSEQYF.

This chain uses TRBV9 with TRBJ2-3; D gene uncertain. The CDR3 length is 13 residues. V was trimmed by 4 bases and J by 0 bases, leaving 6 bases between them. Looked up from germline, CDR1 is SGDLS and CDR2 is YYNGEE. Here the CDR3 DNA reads TGTGCCAGCAGCCCCCCTAGCACAGATACGCAGTATTTT. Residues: CASSPPSTDTQYF.

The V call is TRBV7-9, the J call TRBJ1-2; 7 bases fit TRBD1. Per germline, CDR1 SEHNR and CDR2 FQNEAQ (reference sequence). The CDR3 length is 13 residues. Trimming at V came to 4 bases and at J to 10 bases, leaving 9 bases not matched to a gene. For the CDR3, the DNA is TGTGCCAGCAGCTCCTGGACCGGGACAGACTACACCTTC. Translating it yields CASSSWTGTDYTF.

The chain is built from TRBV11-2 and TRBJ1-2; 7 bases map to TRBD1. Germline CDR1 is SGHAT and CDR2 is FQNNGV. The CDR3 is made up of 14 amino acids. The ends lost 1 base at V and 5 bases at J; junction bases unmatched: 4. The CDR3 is CASSLGTGEYGYTF. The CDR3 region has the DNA TGTGCCAGCAGCTTAGGAACAGGGGAGTATGGCTACACCTTC.

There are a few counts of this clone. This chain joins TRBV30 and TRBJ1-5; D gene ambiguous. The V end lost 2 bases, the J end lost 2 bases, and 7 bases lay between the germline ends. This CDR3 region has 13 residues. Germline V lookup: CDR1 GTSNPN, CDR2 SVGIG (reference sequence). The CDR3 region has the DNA TGTGCCTGGAGTACCGGTCGCAATCAGCCCCAGCATTTT. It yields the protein CAWSTGRNQPQHF.